This TCR beta chain comes out of a study of Ad26.COV2.S vaccination and SARS-CoV-2 variants. Study at large: The donor participated in the COV1001 trial, in its Ad26.COV2.S arm. Overall study results and limits: Reportedly, spike-specific CD8+ and CD4+ T cell responses achieved substantial breadth once vaccination had taken place. Vaccine and placebo groups showed comparable non-spike TCR breadth.

A word on this clone: No antigen is known for it.

Treatment noted: 19 received Ad26.COV2.S at low or high dose, single or two shots; five or six received placebo; per-sample allocation not given. Collection of samples fell on day 63 after the first vaccine or placebo injection. The CDR3 length is 12 residues. V was trimmed by 6 bases and J by 5 bases, leaving 9 bases between them. Germline CDR1 SGHAT, CDR2 FQNNGV. Data came from immunoSEQ multiplex PCR; TCRdb stores just in-frame clones and leaves some out. Of fewer than 500,000 clones in the sample, 90% were seen once. This sequence joins TRBV11-2 and TRBJ2-3; D gene ambiguous. This specimen was peripheral blood, taken in a trial of Ad26.COV2.S vaccine versus placebo. This TCR was recovered from a person between 18 and 60 years old who received the Ad26.COV2.S COVID-19 vaccine or a placebo. CDR3 nucleotides: TGTGCCAGCAGTCGGGTATTAGATACGCAGTATTTT. Its protein is CASSRVLDTQYF.